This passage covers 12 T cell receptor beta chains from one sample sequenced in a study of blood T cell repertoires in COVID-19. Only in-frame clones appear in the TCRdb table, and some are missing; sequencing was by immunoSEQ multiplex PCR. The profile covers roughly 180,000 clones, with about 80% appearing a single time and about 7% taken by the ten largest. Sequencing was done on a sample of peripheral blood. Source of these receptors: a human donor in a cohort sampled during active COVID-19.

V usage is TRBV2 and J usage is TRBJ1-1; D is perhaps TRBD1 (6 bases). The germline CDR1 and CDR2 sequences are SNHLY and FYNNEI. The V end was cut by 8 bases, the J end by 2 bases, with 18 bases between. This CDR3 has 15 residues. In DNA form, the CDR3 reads TGTGCCAGCCTTACTTTCGGGACACCAAACACTGAAGCTTTCTTT. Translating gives CASLTFGTPNTEAFF.

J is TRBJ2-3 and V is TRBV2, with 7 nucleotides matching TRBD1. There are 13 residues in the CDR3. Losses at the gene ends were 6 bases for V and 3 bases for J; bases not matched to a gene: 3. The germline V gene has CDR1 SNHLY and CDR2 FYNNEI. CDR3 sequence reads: CASRNRGTDTQYF. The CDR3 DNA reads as TGTGCCAGCAGGAACAGGGGTACAGATACGCAGTATTTT.

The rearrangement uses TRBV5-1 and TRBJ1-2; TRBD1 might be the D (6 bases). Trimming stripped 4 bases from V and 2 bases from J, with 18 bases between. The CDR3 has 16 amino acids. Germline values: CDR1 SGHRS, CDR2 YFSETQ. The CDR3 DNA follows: TGCGCCAGCAGCCTACAAACAGGGAGTGAGAACTATGGCTACACCTTC. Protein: CASSLQTGSENYGYTF. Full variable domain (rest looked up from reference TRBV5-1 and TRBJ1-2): KAGVTQTPRYLIKTRGQQVTLSCSPISGHRSVSWYQQTPGQGLQFLFEYFSETQRNKGNFPGRFSGRQFSNSRSEMNVSTLELGDSALYLCASSLQTGSENYGYTFGSGTRLTVV.

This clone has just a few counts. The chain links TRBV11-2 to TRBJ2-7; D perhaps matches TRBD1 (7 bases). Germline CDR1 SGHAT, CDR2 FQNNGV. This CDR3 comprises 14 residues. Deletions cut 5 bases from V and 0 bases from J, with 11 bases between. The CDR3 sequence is CASSAGQLSYEQYF. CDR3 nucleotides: TGTGCCAGCAGCGCGGGACAGCTCTCCTACGAGCAGTACTTC.

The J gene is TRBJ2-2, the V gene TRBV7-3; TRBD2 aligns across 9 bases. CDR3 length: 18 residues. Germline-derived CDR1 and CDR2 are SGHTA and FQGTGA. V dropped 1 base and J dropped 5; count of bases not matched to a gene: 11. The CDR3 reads CASSLNVRAGGRTGELFF. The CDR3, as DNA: TGTGCCAGCAGCTTAAACGTCCGCGCGGGGGGGCGGACCGGGGAGCTGTTTTTT.

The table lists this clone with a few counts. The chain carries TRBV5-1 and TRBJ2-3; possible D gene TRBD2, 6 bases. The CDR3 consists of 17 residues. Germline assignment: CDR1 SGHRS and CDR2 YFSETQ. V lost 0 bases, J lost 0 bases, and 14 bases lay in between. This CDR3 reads CASSLVAERASTDTQYF. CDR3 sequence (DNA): TGCGCCAGCAGCTTGGTTGCGGAGCGGGCGAGCACAGATACGCAGTATTTT.

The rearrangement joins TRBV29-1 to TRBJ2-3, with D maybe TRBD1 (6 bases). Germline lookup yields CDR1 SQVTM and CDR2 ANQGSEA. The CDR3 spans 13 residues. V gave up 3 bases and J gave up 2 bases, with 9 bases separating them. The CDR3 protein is CSVDRGNTDTQYF. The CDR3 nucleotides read TGCAGCGTTGACAGGGGAAACACAGATACGCAGTATTTT.

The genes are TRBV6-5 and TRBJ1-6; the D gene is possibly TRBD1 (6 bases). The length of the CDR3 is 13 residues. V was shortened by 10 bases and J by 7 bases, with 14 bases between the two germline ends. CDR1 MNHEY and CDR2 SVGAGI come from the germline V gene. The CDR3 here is CATLRGDNSPLHF. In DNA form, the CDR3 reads TGTGCCACCCTCAGGGGTGACAATTCACCCCTCCACTTT.

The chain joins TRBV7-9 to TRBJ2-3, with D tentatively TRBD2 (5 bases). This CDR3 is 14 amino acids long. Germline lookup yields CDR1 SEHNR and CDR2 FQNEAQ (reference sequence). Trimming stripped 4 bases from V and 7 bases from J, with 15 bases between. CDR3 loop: CASSYPKTGNTQYF. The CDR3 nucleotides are TGTGCCAGCAGCTACCCTAAGACCGGGAATACGCAGTATTTT. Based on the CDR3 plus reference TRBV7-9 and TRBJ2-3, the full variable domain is DTGVSQNPRHKITKRGQNVTFRCDPISEHNRLYWYRQTLGQGPEFLTYFQNEAQLEKSRLLSDRFSAERPKGSFSTLEIQRTEQGDSAMYLCASSYPKTGNTQYFGPGTRLTVL.

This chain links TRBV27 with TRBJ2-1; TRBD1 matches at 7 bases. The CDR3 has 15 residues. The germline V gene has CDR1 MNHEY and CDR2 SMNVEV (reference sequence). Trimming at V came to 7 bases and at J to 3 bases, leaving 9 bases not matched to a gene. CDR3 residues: CASNTGTDLYNEQFF. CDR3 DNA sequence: TGTGCCAGCAACACCGGGACAGACCTCTACAATGAGCAGTTCTTC.

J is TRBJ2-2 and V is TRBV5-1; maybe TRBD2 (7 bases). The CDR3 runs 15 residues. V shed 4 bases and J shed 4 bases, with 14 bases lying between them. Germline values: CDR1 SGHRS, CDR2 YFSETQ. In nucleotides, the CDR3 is TGCGCCAGCAGCATGGGGGGGCCGCGCACCGGGGAGCTGTTTTTT. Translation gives CASSMGGPRTGELFF.

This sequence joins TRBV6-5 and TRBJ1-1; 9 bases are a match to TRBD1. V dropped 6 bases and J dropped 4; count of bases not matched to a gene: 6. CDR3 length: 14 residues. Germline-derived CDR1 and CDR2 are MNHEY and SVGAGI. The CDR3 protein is CASSGQGLGTEAFF. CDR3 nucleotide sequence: TGTGCCAGCAGCGGACAGGGGTTAGGCACTGAAGCTTTCTTT.